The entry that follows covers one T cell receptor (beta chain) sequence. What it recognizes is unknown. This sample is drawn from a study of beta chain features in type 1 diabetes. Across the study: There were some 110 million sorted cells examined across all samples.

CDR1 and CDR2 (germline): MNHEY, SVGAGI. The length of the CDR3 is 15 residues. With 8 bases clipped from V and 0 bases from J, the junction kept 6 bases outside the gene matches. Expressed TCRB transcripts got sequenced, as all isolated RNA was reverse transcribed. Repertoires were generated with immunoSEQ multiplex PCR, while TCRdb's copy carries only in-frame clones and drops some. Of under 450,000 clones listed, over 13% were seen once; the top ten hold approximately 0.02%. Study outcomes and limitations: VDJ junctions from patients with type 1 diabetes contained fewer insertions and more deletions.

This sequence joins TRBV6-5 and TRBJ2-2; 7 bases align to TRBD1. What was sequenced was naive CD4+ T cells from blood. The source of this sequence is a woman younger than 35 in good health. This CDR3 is CASSPGQPNTGELFF. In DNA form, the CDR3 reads TGTGCCAGCTCGCCGGGACAGCCGAACACCGGGGAGCTGTTTTTT.